The sequence of this T cell receptor (beta chain) was determined in a study of OX40 agonist ivuxolimab in advanced cancers. Blood was sampled at baseline, cycle 4 day 1, and cycle 7 day 1. Only in-frame clones appear in the TCRdb table, and some are missing; sequencing was by immunoSEQ multiplex PCR. The table shows around 60,000 clones, with 80% to 95% occurring only once. Material: CD4+ or CD8+ T cells sorted from blood, obtained in a trial of the OX40 agonist ivuxolimab. The sequence derives from an adult with an advanced solid tumor such as melanoma, head and neck, liver or kidney cancer.

The DNA for the CDR3 is TGTGCCAGCAGCCTCGCGGGAGGATACGAGCAGTACTTC. Its translation is CASSLAGGYEQYF. The chain recombines TRBV27 with TRBJ2-7; 8 nucleotides agree with TRBD2. Losses at the gene ends were 6 bases for V and 4 bases for J; bases not matched to a gene: 5. This CDR3 region has 13 residues. Germline V lookup: CDR1 MNHEY, CDR2 SMNVEV (reference sequence).